This T cell receptor beta chain emerged from a study of cytomegalovirus exposure and HLA in healthy donors. Whole-study results and caveats: Several V segments, TRBV6-2 and TRBV6-3 among them, could not be told apart and were dropped.

Germline loops: CDR1 MDHEN, CDR2 SYDVKM. The CDR3 has 11 residues. V shed 5 bases and J shed 6 bases, with 7 bases lying between them. A multiplex PCR was run with 60 Vbeta primers and 13 Jbeta primers. Sequencing used immunoSEQ multiplex PCR; TCRdb keeps in-frame clones, though not all of them. The data show 150,000 to 200,000 clones, with roughly 86% seen just once and about 3.5% held by the top ten. Concerning this clone itself: The antigen remains undetermined.

The sample taken for sequencing was PBMCs. The gene calls are TRBV28 and TRBJ1-2; D gene unclear. The receptor was derived from a man aged 40-49 years in good health and CMV-seropositive. As DNA, the CDR3 is TGTGCCAGCAGTCCCTCTGATGGCTACACCTTC. Its translation: CASSPSDGYTF.